These T cell receptor beta chains were read from a single sample in a study of T cell responses to AZD1222 COVID-19 vaccine. TCRdb's copy holds only in-frame clones and misses some; the assay was immunoSEQ multiplex PCR. The table has 150,000 to 200,000 clones, 88% seen once. This sample comprised peripheral blood, obtained on day 0 of AZD1222 vaccination. The receptors here all came from an adult in good health. Each CDR3 is given with its conserved first and last residue. The D gene is left open where the match is weak. Not all rows give a size; the values are once, few, many and, for expanded clones, a class.

TRBV12-5	TRBD2	-	TRBJ2-1	CASGLSLAESSYNEQFF	TGTGCTAGTGGTTTGTCACTAGCGGAAAGCTCCTACAATGAGCAGTTCTTC
TRBV2	TRBD1	-	TRBJ1-2	CASSRQGSNYGYTF	TGTGCCAGCAGTCGACAGGGGTCTAACTATGGCTACACCTTC
TRBV7-9	-	-	TRBJ2-1	CASSVPGEWSYNEQFF	TGTGCCAGCAGCGTACCGGGGGAGTGGTCCTACAATGAGCAGTTCTTC
TRBV19	TRBD1	-	TRBJ2-7	CASSSGTGYYEQYF	TGTGCCAGTAGTAGCGGGACAGGGTACTACGAGCAGTACTTC
TRBV9	TRBD2	-	TRBJ2-1	CASSVELAGGPWNEQFF	TGTGCCAGCAGCGTAGAACTAGCGGGGGGGCCTTGGAATGAGCAGTTCTTC
TRBV5-1	-	-	TRBJ2-2	CASRSDGTGELFF	TGCGCCAGCAGGAGCGATGGGACCGGGGAGCTGTTTTTT
TRBV6-5	-	-	TRBJ1-3	CASRSQGVSGNTIYF	TGTGCCAGCAGATCACAGGGAGTCTCTGGAAACACCATATATTTT
TRBV11-3	-	-	TRBJ2-3	CASSGLGADTQYF	TGTGCCAGCAGCGGCCTGGGGGCAGATACGCAGTATTTT
TRBV28	-	-	TRBJ1-5	CASTAGTQGPQHF	TGTGCCAGCACTGCAGGGACCCAAGGGCCCCAGCATTTT
TRBV28	-	few	TRBJ2-7	CASSFGGVGQYEQYF	TGTGCCAGCAGTTTCGGTGGGGTGGGTCAGTACGAGCAGTACTTC
TRBV7-2	TRBD1	-	TRBJ1-5	CASSLVFGQGLHQPQHF	TGTGCCAGCAGCTTAGTCTTTGGACAGGGACTACATCAGCCCCAGCATTTT
TRBV5-4	-	-	TRBJ1-1	CASLQGKDTEAFF	TGTGCCAGCTTACAGGGTAAGGACACTGAAGCTTTCTTT
TRBV7-8	TRBD1	-	TRBJ1-2	CASSRRGGTGYYGYTF	TGTGCCAGCAGCCGCCGGGGAGGGACAGGGTACTATGGCTACACCTTC
TRBV27	-	-	TRBJ2-5	CASSRAGGYQETQYF	TGTGCCAGCAGCCGGGCTGGTGGCTACCAAGAGACCCAGTACTTC
TRBV7-6	TRBD1	-	TRBJ1-2	CASSSYPQGKENYGYTF	TGTGCCAGCAGCTCGTACCCACAGGGGAAGGAGAACTATGGCTACACCTTC
TRBV5-6	-	-	TRBJ1-2	CASSLVGAHGYTF	TGTGCCAGCAGCTTGGTGGGGGCCCATGGCTACACCTTC
TRBV27	-	-	TRBJ2-7	CASSFNRAIYEQYF	TGTGCCAGCAGTTTCAATCGGGCGATTTACGAGCAGTACTTC
TRBV4-2	-	-	TRBJ1-6	CASSQAWEDHSPLHF	TGTGCCAGCAGCCAAGCTTGGGAGGATCATTCACCCCTCCACTTT
TRBV5-6	-	-	TRBJ1-1	CASSLFSAVEAFF	TGTGCCAGCAGCTTATTCTCAGCCGTTGAAGCTTTCTTT
TRBV25-1	-	-	TRBJ2-7	CASSLTGSYEQYF	TGTGCCAGCAGTTTGACAGGCTCCTACGAGCAGTACTTC
TRBV6-5	TRBD1	-	TRBJ2-5	CASSRTGETQYF	TGTGCCAGCAGTCGGACAGGGGAGACCCAGTACTTC
TRBV3-1/TRBV3-2	-	-	TRBJ1-5	CASSQGRGDYQPQHF	TGTGCCAGCAGCCAAGGTCGGGGGGATTATCAGCCCCAGCATTTT
TRBV12-5	TRBD1	-	TRBJ2-1	CASGLVTGVVHNEQFF	TGTGCTAGTGGTTTGGTAACAGGGGTTGTCCACAATGAGCAGTTCTTC
TRBV3-1/TRBV3-2	-	once	TRBJ1-2	CASSQNSGIHYGYTF	TGTGCCAGCAGCCAAAATTCAGGGATTCACTATGGCTACACCTTC
TRBV3-1/TRBV3-2	-	-	TRBJ1-1	CASSQRMTSPTSEAFF	TGTGCCAGCAGCCAACGAATGACTTCGCCGACCAGTGAAGCTTTCTTT
TRBV11-3	TRBD1	-	TRBJ1-1	CASSLESGGTEAFF	TGTGCCAGCAGCTTAGAATCAGGGGGCACTGAAGCTTTCTTT
TRBV9	TRBD1	-	TRBJ1-3	CASSVGQGAGNTIYF	TGTGCCAGCAGCGTGGGCCAGGGGGCAGGAAACACCATATATTTT
TRBV2	TRBD2	few	TRBJ2-7	CASRGTSGVYEQYF	TGTGCCAGCAGGGGTACTAGCGGGGTGTACGAGCAGTACTTC
TRBV7-6	TRBD1	once	TRBJ1-5	CASSLDGQGAVSNQPQHF	TGTGCCAGCAGCTTAGACGGACAGGGGGCAGTTAGCAATCAGCCCCAGCATTTT
TRBV6-2/TRBV6-3	-	-	TRBJ2-2	CASTPGEATGELFF	TGTGCCAGCACCCCAGGGGAGGCTACCGGGGAGCTGTTTTTT
TRBV7-2	TRBD2	-	TRBJ2-1	CASSPRGLAGGNEQFF	TGTGCCAGCAGCCCGAGGGGACTAGCGGGGGGCAATGAGCAGTTCTTC
TRBV7-6	-	-	TRBJ1-2	CASSLAPDSYGYTF	TGTGCCAGCAGCTTAGCCCCGGACAGCTATGGCTACACCTTC